This T cell receptor (beta chain) was documented in a study of post-analysis software for immune sequencing data. Study-wide findings and caveats: Patients carried several TRBV segments more frequently than controls did, and TRBV5-6, TRBV5-1 and TRBV20-1 were among them.

TCR beta cDNA libraries included unique molecular identifiers. When about 1 to 11 million T cells were used, they gave 500,000 or so cDNA molecules. TCRdb redid the calling of the PCR reads with MiXCR, one entry per CDR3 protein. The sample lists 500,000 to 600,000 distinct CDR3 sequences; around 40% were seen once. The V segment lost 5 bases and the J segment 1 base; nucleotides outside the gene matches: 10. The CDR3 covers 20 residues. Germline lookup yields CDR1 SGHVS and CDR2 FNYEAQ. Concerning this clonotype: Its target is not known.

The V gene is TRBV7-6, the J gene TRBJ2-6; 14 bases are a match to TRBD2. The TCR comes from a girl aged 10 to 17 with multiple sclerosis. The sample was blood. CDR3 amino acids: CASSLVGLAGGISGANVLTF. The DNA for the CDR3 is TGTGCCAGCAGCCTCGTCGGACTAGCGGGAGGAATTTCTGGGGCCAACGTCCTGACTTTC.